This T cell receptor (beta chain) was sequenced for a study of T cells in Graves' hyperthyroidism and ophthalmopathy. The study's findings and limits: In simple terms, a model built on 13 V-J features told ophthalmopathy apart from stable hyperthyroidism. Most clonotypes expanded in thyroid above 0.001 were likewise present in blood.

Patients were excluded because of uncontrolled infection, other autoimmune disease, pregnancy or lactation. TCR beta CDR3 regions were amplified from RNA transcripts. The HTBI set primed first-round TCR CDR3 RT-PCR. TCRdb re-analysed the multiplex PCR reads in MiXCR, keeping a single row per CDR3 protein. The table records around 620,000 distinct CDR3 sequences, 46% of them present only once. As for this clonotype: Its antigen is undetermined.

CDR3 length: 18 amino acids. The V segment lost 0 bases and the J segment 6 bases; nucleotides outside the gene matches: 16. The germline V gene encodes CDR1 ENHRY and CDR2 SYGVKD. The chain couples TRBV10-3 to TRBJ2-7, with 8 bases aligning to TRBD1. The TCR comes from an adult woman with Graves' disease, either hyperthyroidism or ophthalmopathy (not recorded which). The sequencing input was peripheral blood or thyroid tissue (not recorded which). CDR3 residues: CAISESKSRGRGRSEQYF. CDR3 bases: TGTGCCATCAGTGAGTCGAAGTCGCGGGGCAGGGGGCGAAGCGAGCAGTACTTC.